Shown below are 32 T cell receptor beta chains from a single sample sequenced in a study of T cell changes during pregnancy in multiple sclerosis. Sequencing was performed with immunoSEQ multiplex PCR; in TCRdb, only in-frame clones are kept and a portion is missing. In the table there are approximately 88,000 clones, 90% to 95% of which are singletons. Here the sequenced sample was peripheral blood, taken in the second trimester of pregnancy. The source is a female donor with multiple sclerosis, enrolled in a pregnancy study.

This clone was observed once. This sequence joins TRBV7-2 and TRBJ2-7; possibly TRBD1 for D (5 bases). Germline CDR1 is SGHTA and CDR2 is FQGNSA. This CDR3 comprises 13 residues. V was cut by 1 base and J by 2 bases, with 6 bases left in between. The CDR3 DNA is TGTGCCAGCAGCTTAGAAGGGGCCTACGAGCAGTACTTC. This encodes CASSLEGAYEQYF.

The V and J genes are TRBV9 and TRBJ2-3; D remains ambiguous. CDR1 SGDLS and CDR2 YYNGEE come from the germline V gene. V was cut by 2 bases and J by 3 bases, with 16 bases left in between. This CDR3 has 16 amino acids. In nucleotides, the CDR3 is TGTGCCAGCAGCGTCGCTGGCGGAGCCGGTACAGATACGCAGTATTTT. Amino acid sequence: CASSVAGGAGTDTQYF.

The chain has TRBV9 and TRBJ2-3; possible D gene TRBD1, 6 bases. The CDR3 consists of 14 residues. V lost 2 bases and J 4 bases, leaving 11 bases between the germline ends. Germline assignment: CDR1 SGDLS and CDR2 YYNGEE. The CDR3 spells CASSVTGFPDTQYF. DNA for the CDR3: TGTGCCAGCAGCGTGACAGGATTCCCAGATACGCAGTATTTT.

V and J are TRBV9 and TRBJ1-2, with D uncertain. The germline CDR1 and CDR2 sequences are SGDLS and YYNGEE. V lost 1 base and J lost 3, with 19 bases in between. This CDR3 is built from 17 residues. The CDR3 sequence: CASSVSREPFMDYGYTF. CDR3 coding DNA: TGTGCCAGCAGCGTAAGTCGAGAGCCTTTTATGGACTATGGCTACACCTTC.

CDR3 amino acids: CSVSLRGAANYGYTF. The CDR3 DNA is TGCAGCGTCAGTCTACGGGGGGCGGCTAACTATGGCTACACCTTC. The chain combines TRBV29-1 with TRBJ1-2, with D perhaps matching TRBD1 (6 bases). With 6 bases removed from V and 0 bases from J, the gap between germline ends came to 17 bases. The germline gives CDR1 SQVTM, CDR2 ANQGSEA. The CDR3 is 15 amino acids.

This rearrangement joins TRBV9 to TRBJ2-2, with 10 bases matching TRBD1. In germline, CDR1 is SGDLS, CDR2 YYNGEE. With V trimmed by 2 bases and J by 7 bases, 14 bases remained unmatched. The CDR3 extends over 18 amino acids. CDR3 DNA sequence: TGTGCCAGCAGCGTGGATACGGTCGGGACAGGGGTGCGCGGGGAGCTGTTTTTT. Translated: CASSVDTVGTGVRGELFF.

The chain is built from TRBV14 and TRBJ2-1; TRBD2 agrees at 9 bases. The CDR3 extends over 19 amino acids. The V and J ends lost 0 bases and 10 bases, in that order; junction bases with no gene match: 19. The germline V gene has CDR1 SGHDN and CDR2 FVKESK. CDR3 sequence: CASSQDLMDEREAGEEQFF. CDR3 in DNA: TGTGCCAGCAGCCAAGATTTGATGGATGAGCGGGAGGCCGGAGAGGAGCAGTTCTTC.

V is TRBV4-3 and J is TRBJ2-3, with D uncertain. In germline, CDR1 is LGHNA, CDR2 YSLEER. The CDR3 loop spans 14 amino acids. Deletions cut 0 bases from V and 5 bases from J, with 9 bases between. This chain's CDR3 is CASSQDRSGDTQYF. For the CDR3, the DNA is TGCGCCAGCAGCCAAGATCGGTCCGGAGATACGCAGTATTTT.

V is TRBV13 and J is TRBJ2-7, with a weak D call TRBD1 (5 bases). Germline CDR1 PRHDT, CDR2 FYEKMQ (reference sequence). Trimming removed 3 bases at V and 7 bases at J, with 7 bases between. The CDR3 covers 11 residues. Here the CDR3 DNA reads TGTGCCAGCAGCTTGGGGCAGGAGCAGTACTTC. Protein sequence: CASSLGQEQYF.

The chain joins TRBV10-3 to TRBJ2-5, with 7 bases that match TRBD2. This CDR3 comprises 21 residues. CDR1 and CDR2 from the germline V gene are ENHRY and SYGVKD. Trimming took 3 bases from V and 5 from J; bases not matched to a gene: 27. The CDR3 DNA reads as TGTGCCATCAGTGACCTCGTTCGGCAGGGTCCGGGGGGACCTTTCGAGGAGACCCAGTACTTC. Its translation is CAISDLVRQGPGGPFEETQYF.

This rearrangement joins TRBV6-5 to TRBJ1-5; tentatively, D is TRBD1 (6 bases). The CDR3 is 16 amino acids. V lost 4 bases and J 2 bases, leaving 15 bases between the germline ends. The germline gives CDR1 MNHEY, CDR2 SVGAGI. CDR3 nucleotide sequence: TGTGCCAGCAGTTTGGGACACGGAGAGGGCAATCAGCCCCAGCATTTT. Its protein is CASSLGHGEGNQPQHF.

The V and J genes are TRBV7-2 and TRBJ2-1; TRBD2 aligns across 14 bases. The CDR3 covers 14 residues. Germline CDR1 SGHTA, CDR2 FQGNSA. V lost 4 bases to trimming and J lost 7 bases; unmatched junction nucleotides: 0. CDR3 nucleotides: TGTGCCAGCAGCTGGACTAGCGGGGGGAATGAGCAGTTCTTC. This gives the protein CASSWTSGGNEQFF.

The rearrangement links TRBV27 to TRBJ2-2, with D uncertain. The V and J ends lost 5 bases and 4 bases respectively, with 17 bases between them. Germline CDR1 MNHEY, CDR2 SMNVEV (reference sequence). This CDR3 contains 16 residues. CDR3 in DNA: TGTGCCAGCAGTCCCCCCTCCCGGTCTTCCACCGGGGAGCTGTTTTTT. Protein: CASSPPSRSSTGELFF.

This clone was seen only once. This chain uses TRBV10-3 with TRBJ2-1; D remains unclear. Trimming pared 4 bases from V and 0 bases from J, leaving 13 bases between. The CDR3 runs 16 residues. Germline values: CDR1 ENHRY, CDR2 SYGVKD. The CDR3 here is CAISATALSSYNEQFF. Here the CDR3 DNA reads TGTGCCATCAGTGCGACTGCCCTTAGCTCCTACAATGAGCAGTTCTTC.

The J gene is TRBJ1-1, the V gene TRBV9; possible D gene TRBD1, 5 bases. Germline-derived CDR1 and CDR2 are SGDLS and YYNGEE. V lost 2 bases to trimming and J lost 1 base, with 15 bases between them. The CDR3 spans 16 residues. CDR3 sequence reads: CASSVAWGDPNTEAFF. CDR3 in DNA: TGTGCCAGCAGCGTTGCTTGGGGGGACCCGAACACTGAAGCTTTCTTT.

J is TRBJ1-1 and V is TRBV5-1; 9 nucleotides line up with TRBD1. The germline V gene encodes CDR1 SGHRS and CDR2 YFSETQ. J was trimmed by 3 bases and V by 3 bases; bases with no gene match: 12. CDR3 length: 17 amino acids. The CDR3 DNA is TGCGCCAGCAGCTGGGGGGGACAGGGTGGGTCGTACACTGAAGCTTTCTTT. This codes for CASSWGGQGGSYTEAFF.

This chain uses TRBV2 with TRBJ2-2; the match to TRBD1 covers 11 bases. From germline, CDR1 is SNHLY and CDR2 FYNNEI. The CDR3 runs to 14 residues. J lost 6 bases, V lost 6 bases, and 3 bases had no gene match. The CDR3 protein is CASRGQGAPGELFF. Written as DNA, the CDR3 is TGTGCCAGCAGAGGACAGGGGGCCCCCGGGGAGCTGTTTTTT.

This clone was recorded only once. The chain is built from TRBV30 and TRBJ2-7, with 9 nucleotides matching TRBD1. Germline V gene lookup returns CDR1 GTSNPN and CDR2 SVGIG (reference sequence). The V and J ends lost 3 bases and 4 bases, in that order; junction bases with no gene match: 7. The CDR3 extends over 14 amino acids. CDR3 amino acids: CAWSFGTGNYEQYF. The CDR3 nucleotides are TGTGCCTGGAGCTTCGGGACAGGGAATTACGAGCAGTACTTC.

This chain uses TRBV6-5 with TRBJ2-7, with unresolved D. Deletions cut 2 bases from V and 6 bases from J, with 14 bases between. Germline values: CDR1 MNHEY, CDR2 SVGAGI. CDR3 length: 14 residues. CDR3 sequence (DNA): TGTGCCAGCAGTTACGGTAGGCAATGGAGCGAGCAGTACTTC. Encoded protein: CASSYGRQWSEQYF.

V and J are TRBV27 and TRBJ2-7; D is ambiguous. The CDR3 is made up of 13 amino acids. Germline V gives CDR1 MNHEY, CDR2 SMNVEV (reference sequence). V was pared by 2 bases and J by 4 bases, with 9 bases between. The CDR3 reads CASSLTPTYEQYF. For the CDR3, the DNA is TGTGCCAGCAGTTTAACCCCCACATACGAGCAGTACTTC.

This chain joins TRBV5-5 and TRBJ2-4, with TRBD2 as a possible D gene (5 bases). V gave up 4 bases and J gave up 0 bases, with 20 bases separating them. The CDR3 extends over 18 amino acids. Germline V CDR1 and CDR2: SGHKS, YYEKEE (reference sequence). In DNA form, the CDR3 reads TGTGCCAGCAGCAAACAACCCGAGGGTCCTTCAGCCAAAAACATTCAGTACTTC. It yields the protein CASSKQPEGPSAKNIQYF.

This sequence joins TRBV5-1 and TRBJ2-1; 12 bases are a match to TRBD2. The CDR3 loop spans 15 amino acids. V shed 4 bases and J 8 bases; nucleotides not matched to a gene: 7. Germline CDR1 is SGHRS and CDR2 is YFSETQ. CDR3 DNA: TGCGCCAGCAGCGAACCGACTAGCGGGAGATATGAGCAGTTCTTC. Protein: CASSEPTSGRYEQFF.

The chain has TRBV14 and TRBJ2-1; D not resolved. CDR3 length equals 15 residues. The V end lost 0 bases, the J end lost 2 bases, and 8 bases lay between the germline ends. Germline CDR1 is SGHDN and CDR2 is FVKESK. CDR3 residues: CASSQDWQAYNEQFF. The CDR3 bases are TGTGCCAGCAGCCAAGACTGGCAGGCCTACAATGAGCAGTTCTTC. The whole variable domain, filled in from reference TRBV14 and TRBJ2-1, reads EAGVTQFPSHSVIEKGQTVTLRCDPISGHDNLYWYRRVMGKEIKFLLHFVKESKQDESGMPNNRFLAERTGGTYSTLKVQPAELEDSGVYFCASSQDWQAYNEQFFGPGTRLTVL.

The rearrangement uses TRBV27 and TRBJ2-2; 9 bases match TRBD1. The CDR3 loop spans 15 amino acids. V was clipped by 5 bases and J by 4 bases; unmatched bases: 5. The germline V gene has CDR1 MNHEY and CDR2 SMNVEV (reference sequence). The CDR3 nucleotides are TGTGCCAGCAGTGTCGGGACAGGGCTCACCGGGGAGCTGTTTTTT. This gives the protein CASSVGTGLTGELFF.

This chain uses TRBV7-9 with TRBJ2-5; maybe TRBD2 (5 bases). V lost 3 bases to trimming and J lost 4 bases, with 6 bases between them. Germline CDR1 SEHNR, CDR2 FQNEAQ (reference sequence). There are 12 residues in the CDR3. The CDR3 nucleotides are TGTGCCAGCAGCTTTGGAGGAGAGACCCAGTACTTC. This gives the protein CASSFGGETQYF.

This chain links TRBV14 with TRBJ2-7; D gene unclear. The CDR3 runs 13 residues. V was cut by 4 bases and J by 7 bases, with 14 bases left in between. Germline V CDR1 and CDR2: SGHDN, FVKESK. CDR3 coding DNA: TGTGCCAGCAGCCCCCAGGTTTTGCCGGAGCAGTACTTC. It is translated as CASSPQVLPEQYF.

The chain employs TRBV9 and TRBJ2-5, with D possibly TRBD2 on 5 matching bases. Germline CDR1 SGDLS, CDR2 YYNGEE. This CDR3 has 14 amino acids. V was shortened by 0 bases and J by 2 bases, with 8 bases between the two germline ends. CDR3 region: CASSVGGFQETQYF. The CDR3 nucleotides read TGTGCCAGCAGCGTAGGCGGGTTTCAAGAGACCCAGTACTTC.

The chain has TRBV6-5 and TRBJ2-7; 9 bases are a match to TRBD1. Unmatched junction bases numbered 8, after V lost 5 bases and J lost 3 bases. Germline V gene sequence: CDR1 MNHEY, CDR2 SVGAGI. This CDR3 has 15 amino acids. The CDR3 DNA sequence: TGTGCCAGCAGTCCCCGGGACAGGGCGGACTACGAGCAGTACTTC. Translating it yields CASSPRDRADYEQYF.

The chain employs TRBV5-1 and TRBJ1-1; D call uncertain. The germline gives CDR1 SGHRS, CDR2 YFSETQ. CDR3 length equals 15 residues. V was pared by 4 bases and J by 1 base, with 14 bases between. CDR3 amino acids: CASSPPPSGNTEAFF. CDR3 coding DNA: TGCGCCAGCAGCCCGCCCCCCTCCGGGAACACTGAAGCTTTCTTT.

The rearrangement links TRBV7-8 to TRBJ2-7, with D possibly being TRBD1 (7 bases). Trimming cost V 7 bases and J 9 bases, with 19 bases left between them. Germline loops: CDR1 SGHVS, CDR2 FQNEAQ. The CDR3 runs to 13 residues. As DNA, the CDR3 is TGTGCCAGCACCTCAGGGGGGCCCGCTGGGCAGTACTTC. Translation gives CASTSGGPAGQYF.

The chain links TRBV4-1 to TRBJ1-4; D gene uncertain. Trimming stripped 4 bases from V and 4 bases from J, with 22 bases between. Germline V gene lookup returns CDR1 MGHRA and CDR2 YSYEKL. The CDR3 loop spans 18 amino acids. CDR3 in amino acids: CASSRTMAGGDFNEKLFF. In nucleotides, the CDR3 is TGCGCCAGCAGCCGGACTATGGCGGGTGGGGATTTTAATGAAAAACTGTTTTTT.

This rearrangement joins TRBV7-8 to TRBJ1-5, with 8 positions matching TRBD1. The CDR3 is made up of 15 amino acids. With 4 bases clipped from V and 1 base from J, the junction kept 3 bases outside the gene matches. Germline lookup yields CDR1 SGHVS and CDR2 FQNEAQ. The DNA of the CDR3 is TGTGCCAGCAGCTCTAGGACAGGGAGCAATCAGCCCCAGCATTTT. This sequence encodes CASSSRTGSNQPQHF.